The rows below give T cell receptor beta chains drawn from one sample of a study of cytomegalovirus exposure and HLA in healthy donors. Sequenced by immunoSEQ multiplex PCR; TCRdb stores in-frame clones only, minus some. The table records 60,000 to 75,000 clones, about 61% of them present only once. Sequencing was done on a sample of PBMCs. These receptors were collected from a woman between 50 and 59 years old in good health and CMV-seronegative. CDR3s include the opening cysteine and the closing phenylalanine or tryptophan. The order of the fields is J gene, V gene, clone size, D gene, CDR3 DNA, CDR3 protein. The D gene is left open where the match is weak. Not all rows give a size; the values are once, few, many and, for expanded clones, a class.

>TRBJ2-3|TRBV27|-|TRBD2
TGTGCCAGCAGTTTAGCCCCTTTAGTAGCGGGAGGGTCAGATACGCAGTATTTT
CASSLAPLVAGGSDTQYF
>TRBJ1-2|TRBV6-5|-|-
TGTGCCAGCAGGCCCCCAGGGTTCGGAGGCTACACCTTC
CASRPPGFGGYTF
>TRBJ2-3|TRBV6-1|-|-
TGTGCCAGCAGTGAAGTTTTAGACTACACAGATACGCAGTATTTT
CASSEVLDYTDTQYF
>TRBJ2-1|TRBV7-3|-|-
TGTGCCAGCAGCCGGCGGGGTGGTGAGCAGTTCTTC
CASSRRGGEQFF
>TRBJ1-5|TRBV25-1|-|TRBD1
TGTGCCAGCAGCGAAACCGGGACAGGGAACAATCAGCCCCAGCATTTT
CASSETGTGNNQPQHF
>TRBJ1-1|TRBV11-1|-|-
TGTGCCAGCAGCTTTTCGGGTGGAACAGGTGAAGCTTTCTTT
CASSFSGGTGEAFF
>TRBJ1-4|TRBV9|few|-
TGTGCCAGCAACAGCGGGGGTAATGAAAAACTGTTTTTT
CASNSGGNEKLFF
>TRBJ2-3|TRBV19|-|TRBD2
TGTGCCAGTAGTAGGACCGGGACTAGCGGTAGCACAGATACGCAGTATTTT
CASSRTGTSGSTDTQYF
>TRBJ2-1|TRBV5-1|-|TRBD2
TGCGCCAGCAGCTTACTAGCGGGAGTTACGGATGAGCAGTTCTTC
CASSLLAGVTDEQFF
>TRBJ2-2|TRBV9|-|-
TGTGCCAGCAGCGTAGCACTGAACACCGGGGAGCTGTTTTTT
CASSVALNTGELFF
>TRBJ2-1|TRBV28|-|TRBD2
TGTGCCAGCAGAAGTTCCCAGCGGGGGGCCTACAATGAGCAGTTCTTC
CASRSSQRGAYNEQFF
>TRBJ2-2|TRBV5-1|-|-
TGCGCCAGCAGCAAGGACACTTTAGGGAACACCGGGGAGCTGTTTTTT
CASSKDTLGNTGELFF
>TRBJ1-2|TRBV5-1|few|-
TGCGCCAGCAGCTTGGTCGCCAGGAACTATGGCTACACCTTC
CASSLVARNYGYTF
>TRBJ2-5|TRBV5-4|-|TRBD2
TGTGCCAGCAGCTTACGAGCGGGAGGTGGGGAGACCCAGTACTTC
CASSLRAGGGETQYF
>TRBJ2-7|TRBV4-3|-|TRBD1
TGCGCCAGCAGCCTAACCGGGACAGGGTACCACGAGCAGTACTTC
CASSLTGTGYHEQYF
>TRBJ2-1|TRBV7-3|-|-
TGTGCCAGCAGCCAGGGCCTAGCGAATTACAATGAGCAGTTCTTC
CASSQGLANYNEQFF
>TRBJ2-3|TRBV9|-|TRBD2
TGTGCCAGCAGTGGGTTGGGGCTAGCGGGAGGTACGCAGTATTTT
CASSGLGLAGGTQYF
>TRBJ1-2|TRBV4-3|few|-
TGCGCCAGCAGCCTTCGTGGGGAGGGCTACACCTTC
CASSLRGEGYTF
>TRBJ2-1|TRBV5-1|medium-sized|TRBD2
TGCGCCAGCAGTGCCGGAGGTGGGACTAGCTCCTACAATGAGCAGTTCTTC
CASSAGGGTSSYNEQFF
>TRBJ1-4|TRBV28|-|-
TGTGCCAGCAGCACCGTGGCAGTAATTAATGAAAAACTGTTTTTT
CASSTVAVINEKLFF
>TRBJ1-3|TRBV5-6|-|TRBD1
TGTGCCAGCAACGGACAGGCCTCTGGAAACACCATATATTTT
CASNGQASGNTIYF
>TRBJ2-5|TRBV28|-|-
TGTGCCAGCAGTGGGGGAGCGGGCCAACAAGAGACCCAGTACTTC
CASSGGAGQQETQYF
>TRBJ2-5|TRBV7-2|few|-
TGTGCCAGCAGCTTATATCCGGGGACTCTTCAAGAGACCCAGTACTTC
CASSLYPGTLQETQYF
>TRBJ2-1|TRBV5-1|once|TRBD2
TGCGCCAGCAGCTTGGCATATGGGACTAGCGGATACTACAATGAGCAGTTCTTC
CASSLAYGTSGYYNEQFF
>TRBJ2-7|TRBV7-9|few|TRBD2
TGTGCCAGCAGCGCCTATGGAGGGTGGCTAGCGGGAGGCTACGAGCAGTACTTC
CASSAYGGWLAGGYEQYF
>TRBJ1-3|TRBV5-4|-|-
TGTGCCAGCAGCCCGGGGACATCTGGAAACACCATATATTTT
CASSPGTSGNTIYF
>TRBJ2-5|TRBV5-1|-|TRBD1
TGCGCCAGCAGCTTCTCCCTGACAGGGGGTGGAGAGACCCAGTACTTC
CASSFSLTGGGETQYF
>TRBJ2-1|TRBV5-1|few|-
TGCGCCAGCAGCCTAGGGACATATCACAATGAGCAGTTCTTC
CASSLGTYHNEQFF
>TRBJ2-1|TRBV29-1|-|TRBD2
TGCAGCGTTGAAAGGGCCAGCGGGAGTTCCTACAATGAGCAGTTCTTC
CSVERASGSSYNEQFF
>TRBJ2-3|TRBV10-1|once|-
TGCGCCAGCAGTGATGGCGATACGCAGTATTTT
CASSDGDTQYF
>TRBJ2-6|TRBV19|-|-
TGTGCCGTCAGACAGTCCTCTGGGGCCAACGTCCTGACTTTC
CAVRQSSGANVLTF
>TRBJ2-7|TRBV7-6|-|-
TGTGCCAGCAGCCTTGGGACACCCGAGCAGTACTTC
CASSLGTPEQYF
>TRBJ2-7|TRBV5-1|-|TRBD2
TGCGCCAGCAGCCGTGGGGGGGCGGGGGGAGGCGAGCAGTACTTC
CASSRGGAGGGEQYF
>TRBJ1-1|TRBV2|-|-
TGTGCCAGCAGTGACCGGGTAAGTGGCACTGAAGCTTTCTTT
CASSDRVSGTEAFF
>TRBJ2-7|TRBV4-3|few|TRBD1
TGCGCCAGCAGCCGAGGGACAGGGGCCTACGAGCAGTACTTC
CASSRGTGAYEQYF
>TRBJ2-1|TRBV7-2|-|TRBD1
TGTGCCAGTAACAGGGGGCCAACCTACAATGAGCAGTTCTTC
CASNRGPTYNEQFF
>TRBJ2-1|TRBV12-5|-|-
TGTGCTAGTGGTCTAAGATCAGGGGTAGCCTACAATGAGCAGTTCTTC
CASGLRSGVAYNEQFF
>TRBJ2-5|TRBV10-3|-|TRBD1
TGTGCCATCAGTGAGTCGTACAGGGGGGAGACCCAGTACTTC
CAISESYRGETQYF
>TRBJ1-3|TRBV28|-|-
TGTGCCAGCAGTTTGTCGGACAGAAGGAGAGCTGGAAACACCATATATTTT
CASSLSDRRRAGNTIYF
>TRBJ2-3|TRBV9|-|-
TGTGCCAGCAGCGCAGGAGGAGATACGCAGTATTTT
CASSAGGDTQYF
>TRBJ1-1|TRBV28|-|-
TGTGCCAGCAGAGCATCACGAAGCTGGAACACTGAAGCTTTCTTT
CASRASRSWNTEAFF
>TRBJ2-7|TRBV10-3|-|-
TGTGCCATCAGTCCCCAGGGACTCCCCTCCGGCGAGCAGTACTTC
CAISPQGLPSGEQYF
>TRBJ2-3|TRBV15|once|-
TGTGCCACCTCACCTTCAAGCGGTACTAGCACAGATACGCAGTATTTT
CATSPSSGTSTDTQYF
>TRBJ2-1|TRBV5-6|-|-
TGTGCCAGCAGCCCCTCCGGGACTTTCTACAATGAGCAGTTCTTC
CASSPSGTFYNEQFF
>TRBJ1-2|TRBV28|few|TRBD1
TGTGCCAGCAGCAACAGGGGGCGCAGAGGCTACACCTTC
CASSNRGRRGYTF
>TRBJ2-5|TRBV4-2|-|TRBD2
TGTGCCAGCAGCCAAGGAAGAAGCGGGAGGGTAGCGGAGACCCAGTACTTC
CASSQGRSGRVAETQYF
>TRBJ2-1|TRBV21-1|-|-
TGTGCCAGCAGCAAAGGACTCGGCCGGCCCAACAATGAGCAGTTCTTC
CASSKGLGRPNNEQFF
>TRBJ2-7|TRBV28|-|-
TGTGCCATGGGACACTGCGAGCAGTACTTC
CAMGHCEQYF
>TRBJ2-7|TRBV6-5|-|-
TGTGCCAGCAGTCAAGGCTCGGAGTACGAGCAGTACTTC
CASSQGSEYEQYF
>TRBJ2-2|TRBV5-4|-|TRBD2
TGTGCCAGCACCGGAGCGGGAGCTGCGGCCGGGGAGCTGTTTTTT
CASTGAGAAAGELFF
>TRBJ1-2|TRBV29-1|-|TRBD1
TGCAGCGTAGCAATCGGACAGGGAGATAAGGGCTACACCTTC
CSVAIGQGDKGYTF
>TRBJ1-2|TRBV7-9|-|TRBD1
TGTGCCAGCAGCGTGGGACAGGGGGCCGACTACACCTATGGCTACACCTTC
CASSVGQGADYTYGYTF
>TRBJ2-6|TRBV13|few|-
TGTGCCAGCAGCTTGGGTTGGGCAGGGCGTTCTGGGGCCAACGTCCTGACTTTC
CASSLGWAGRSGANVLTF
>TRBJ2-7|TRBV19|-|TRBD2
TGTGCCAGTAGCAAGGGGACTACCATCTACGAGCAGTACTTC
CASSKGTTIYEQYF
>TRBJ2-2|TRBV6-6|-|-
TGTGCCAGCAGTTCCCGAAGAGGGTCGAACACCGGGGAGCTGTTTTTT
CASSSRRGSNTGELFF
>TRBJ2-7|TRBV29-1|-|TRBD1
TGCAGCGTTGGGTGGGGACAGGGGAGCGAGCAGTACTTC
CSVGWGQGSEQYF
>TRBJ1-2|TRBV4-3|-|TRBD1
TGCGCCAGCAGCCAAGAAGGGTGGACAGGGGCCGGCACCTTC
CASSQEGWTGAGTF
>TRBJ2-3|TRBV5-4|-|-
TGTGCCAGCAGCTTGGCCGGCAGGGGCACAGATACGCAGTATTTT
CASSLAGRGTDTQYF
>TRBJ2-7|TRBV6-1|-|TRBD1
TGTGCCAGCCAGGGGGCGCCGGCCCCTATCTACGAGCAGTACTTC
CASQGAPAPIYEQYF